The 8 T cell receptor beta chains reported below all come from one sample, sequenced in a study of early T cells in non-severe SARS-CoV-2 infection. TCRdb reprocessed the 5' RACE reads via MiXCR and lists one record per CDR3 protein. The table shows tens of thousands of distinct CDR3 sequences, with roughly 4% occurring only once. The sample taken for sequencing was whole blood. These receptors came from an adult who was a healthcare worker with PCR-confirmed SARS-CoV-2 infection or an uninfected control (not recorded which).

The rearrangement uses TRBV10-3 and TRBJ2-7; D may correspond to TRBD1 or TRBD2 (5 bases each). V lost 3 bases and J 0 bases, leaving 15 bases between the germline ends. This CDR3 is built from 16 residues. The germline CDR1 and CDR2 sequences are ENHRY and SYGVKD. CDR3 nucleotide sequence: TGTGCCATCAGTGATCCGGGACGGCTGAACTCCTACGAGCAGTACTTC. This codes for CAISDPGRLNSYEQYF.

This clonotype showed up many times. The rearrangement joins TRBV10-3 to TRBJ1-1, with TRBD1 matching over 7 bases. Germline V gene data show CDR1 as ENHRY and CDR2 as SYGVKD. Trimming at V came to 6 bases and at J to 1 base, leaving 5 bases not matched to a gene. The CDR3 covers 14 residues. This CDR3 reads CAIRKGQPNTEAFF. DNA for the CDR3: TGTGCCATCAGAAAGGGACAGCCGAACACTGAAGCTTTCTTT.

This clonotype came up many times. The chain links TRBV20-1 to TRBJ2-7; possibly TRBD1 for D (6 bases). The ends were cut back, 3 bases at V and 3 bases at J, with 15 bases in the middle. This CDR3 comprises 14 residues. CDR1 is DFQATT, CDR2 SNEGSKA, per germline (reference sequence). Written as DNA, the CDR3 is TGCAGTGCTAGTACAGGGTTATCCGGCTACGAGCAGTACGTC. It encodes CSASTGLSGYEQYV.

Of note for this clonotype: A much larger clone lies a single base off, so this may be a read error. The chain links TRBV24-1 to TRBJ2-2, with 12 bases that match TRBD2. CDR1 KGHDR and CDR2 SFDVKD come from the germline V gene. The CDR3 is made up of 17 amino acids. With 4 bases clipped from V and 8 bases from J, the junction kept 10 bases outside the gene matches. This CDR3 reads CATSEMRTSGNSGELFF. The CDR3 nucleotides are TGTGCCACCAGTGAAATGCGGACTAGCGGGAACTCGGGGGAGCTGTTTTTT.

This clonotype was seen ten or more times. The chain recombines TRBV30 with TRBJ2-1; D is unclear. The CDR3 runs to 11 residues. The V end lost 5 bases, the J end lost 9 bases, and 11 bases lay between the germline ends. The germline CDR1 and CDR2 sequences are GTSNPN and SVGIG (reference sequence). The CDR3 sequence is CAWGHTVEQFF. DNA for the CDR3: TGTGCCTGGGGGCATACGGTTGAGCAGTTCTTC.

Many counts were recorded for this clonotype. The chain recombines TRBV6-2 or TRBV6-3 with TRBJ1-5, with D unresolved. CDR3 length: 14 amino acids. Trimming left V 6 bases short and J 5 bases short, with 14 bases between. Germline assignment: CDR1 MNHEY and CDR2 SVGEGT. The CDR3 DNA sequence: TGTGCCAGCAGCCCCCAAGGAGGTTATCAGCCCCAGCATTTT. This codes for CASSPQGGYQPQHF.

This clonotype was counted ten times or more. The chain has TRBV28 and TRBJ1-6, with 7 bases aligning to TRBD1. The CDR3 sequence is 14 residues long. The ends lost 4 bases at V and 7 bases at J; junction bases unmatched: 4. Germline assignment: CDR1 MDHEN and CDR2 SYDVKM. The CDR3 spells CASSSGTDNSPLHF. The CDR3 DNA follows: TGTGCCAGCAGTTCCGGGACAGACAATTCACCCCTCCACTTT.

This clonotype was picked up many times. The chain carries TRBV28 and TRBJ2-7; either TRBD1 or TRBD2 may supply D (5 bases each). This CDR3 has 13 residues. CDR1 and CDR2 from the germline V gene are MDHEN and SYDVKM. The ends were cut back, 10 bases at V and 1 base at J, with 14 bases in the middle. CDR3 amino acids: CAITGTESYEQYF. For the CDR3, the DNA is TGTGCCATCACCGGGACGGAGTCCTACGAGCAGTACTTC.